What follows are 28 T cell receptor beta chains derived from one specimen sequenced in a study of cytomegalovirus exposure and HLA in healthy donors. The PCR was carried out with 60 Vbeta primers and 13 Jbeta primers. Some clones are missing from TCRdb's copy, which holds only in-frame ones; the method was immunoSEQ multiplex PCR. The sample records roughly 81,000 clones, over 70% being singletons. The sample was PBMCs. These receptors were collected from a boy younger than 18 in good health and CMV-seronegative.

The chain couples TRBV7-3 to TRBJ1-1; unclear D gene. This CDR3 is built from 14 residues. V gave up 3 bases and J gave up 1 base, with 9 bases separating them. CDR1 SGHTA and CDR2 FQGTGA come from the germline V gene. The CDR3 is CASSLVAQNTEAFF. The CDR3 region has the DNA TGTGCCAGCAGCTTGGTAGCTCAGAACACTGAAGCTTTCTTT.

The chain uses TRBV4-3 and TRBJ2-4, with a possible D match to TRBD1 (5 bases). CDR1 LGHNA and CDR2 YSLEER come from the germline V gene. With 3 bases removed from V and 8 bases from J, the gap between germline ends came to 17 bases. The CDR3 length is 15 residues. Here the CDR3 reads CASSQAPQGPDIQYF. Written as DNA, the CDR3 is TGCGCCAGCAGCCAGGCCCCCCAGGGTCCGGACATTCAGTACTTC.

The chain joins TRBV4-1 to TRBJ1-2; D is perhaps TRBD1 (6 bases). The germline V and J ends were trimmed by 8 bases and 2 bases, with 12 bases remaining between them. CDR3 length: 13 amino acids. CDR1 MGHRA and CDR2 YSYEKL come from the germline V gene. The chain's CDR3 is CASRDIANYGYTF. The CDR3 nucleotides are TGCGCCAGCCGGGACATTGCAAACTATGGCTACACCTTC.

This clone appeared a few times. The J gene is TRBJ1-1, the V gene TRBV7-8; a possible D gene is TRBD1 (5 bases). Germline lookup yields CDR1 SGHVS and CDR2 FQNEAQ. The CDR3 consists of 15 residues. The V end lost 5 bases, the J end lost 1 base, and 14 bases lay between the germline ends. CDR3 in DNA: TGTGCCAGCAGCCCTATGGGGGGACGGAACACTGAAGCTTTCTTT. Its protein is CASSPMGGRNTEAFF.

The rearrangement joins TRBV11-2 to TRBJ2-2; 8 bases are a match to TRBD2. J lost 3 bases, V lost 5 bases, and 8 bases had no gene match. The length of the CDR3 is 16 residues. CDR1 is SGHAT, CDR2 FQNNGV, per germline. Here the CDR3 DNA reads TGTGCCAGCAGCGGGAGTGGCGGGAGGTACACCGGGGAGCTGTTTTTT. Its protein is CASSGSGGRYTGELFF.

This chain links TRBV15 with TRBJ2-5; no clear D. The J call may be incorrect, as the DNA end agrees better with TRBJ2-7. CDR1 and CDR2 from the germline V gene are LNHNV and YYDKDF (reference sequence). The length of the CDR3 is 11 residues. The CDR3 reads CATSRGYEQYF. The CDR3 DNA reads TGTGCCACCAGCAGAGGCTACGAGCAGTACTTC.

The chain employs TRBV7-7 and TRBJ2-1; a weak D match, TRBD1 (5 bases). Germline CDR1 SSHAT, CDR2 FNYEAQ (reference sequence). The V gene lost 0 bases and the J gene lost 4 bases, with 10 bases spanning the gap. This CDR3 is 15 amino acids long. CDR3 amino acids: CASSLARTIYNEQFF. The CDR3 DNA reads as TGTGCCAGCAGCTTAGCCCGGACAATTTACAATGAGCAGTTCTTC.

This clone has just one count. The chain is built from TRBV28 and TRBJ2-7, with 8 nucleotides matching TRBD2. CDR3 length equals 15 residues. With V trimmed by 5 bases and J by 6 bases, 12 bases remained unmatched. CDR1 is MDHEN, CDR2 SYDVKM, per germline. CDR3 nucleotides: TGTGCCAGCAGTACCCCGGGGCGGGGGGTCGGCGAGCAGTACTTC. Translating gives CASSTPGRGVGEQYF.

This rearrangement joins TRBV6-1 to TRBJ2-1; D is perhaps TRBD2 (6 bases). CDR3 length: 15 residues. Looked up from germline, CDR1 is MNHNS and CDR2 is SASEGT. Between the trimmed V and J ends, which lost 5 bases and 6 bases, there was a span of 17 bases. The CDR3 DNA sequence: TGTGCCAGCAGTTTACCAACGAAAGCGGGCAATGAGCAGTTCTTC. It yields the protein CASSLPTKAGNEQFF.

The chain's CDR3 is CASSPIDTSGRNNEQFF. The CDR3 nucleotides are TGTGCCAGCAGTCCGATTGATACTAGCGGGAGAAACAATGAGCAGTTCTTC. This sequence joins TRBV28 and TRBJ2-1; 11 bases line up with TRBD2. J lost 5 bases, V lost 5 bases, and 11 bases had no gene match. CDR3 length equals 17 residues. Germline V CDR1 and CDR2: MDHEN, SYDVKM.

The gene calls are TRBV27 and TRBJ2-1, with D possibly TRBD2 on 5 matching bases. The CDR3 runs 15 residues. V shed 2 bases and J shed 0 bases, with 8 bases lying between them. The germline CDR1 and CDR2 sequences are MNHEY and SMNVEV (reference sequence). CDR3 in amino acids: CASSLAGSSYNEQFF. CDR3 in DNA: TGTGCCAGCAGTTTAGCGGGCAGCTCCTACAATGAGCAGTTCTTC.

This chain joins TRBV6-5 and TRBJ2-7; 8 nucleotides match TRBD1. From germline, CDR1 is MNHEY and CDR2 SVGAGI. This CDR3 region has 14 residues. Trimming took 7 bases from V and 0 from J; bases not matched to a gene: 5. The CDR3: CASNPDRVSYEQYF. The CDR3, as DNA: TGTGCCAGCAACCCGGACAGGGTCTCCTACGAGCAGTACTTC.

The V gene is TRBV7-2, the J gene TRBJ2-1; 7 bases fit TRBD2. The V segment lost 3 bases and the J segment 8 bases; nucleotides outside the gene matches: 7. CDR1 SGHTA and CDR2 FQGNSA come from the germline V gene. This CDR3 spans 14 amino acids. Here the CDR3 reads CASSFAGVWDEQFF. The CDR3 DNA is TGTGCCAGCAGCTTTGCGGGAGTATGGGATGAGCAGTTCTTC.

The V and J genes are TRBV4-3 and TRBJ1-2; the D gene is possibly TRBD1 (6 bases). V was trimmed by 2 bases and J by 8 bases, leaving 24 bases between them. The CDR3 is 17 amino acids. Germline V gene data show CDR1 as LGHNA and CDR2 as YSLEER. The CDR3 DNA reads as TGCGCCAGCAGCCAATACCGAGAGGGGCAGGGCGGGGGCGGCTACACCTTC. This encodes CASSQYREGQGGGGYTF.

J is TRBJ2-3 and V is TRBV6-6; a possible D gene is TRBD2 (6 bases). Between the trimmed V and J ends, which lost 7 bases and 4 bases, there was a span of 15 bases. Per germline, CDR1 MNHNY and CDR2 SVGAGI (reference sequence). This CDR3 has 14 residues. CDR3 region: CASKHTGRSDTQYF. The CDR3 bases are TGTGCCAGCAAACACACGGGGAGGTCAGATACGCAGTATTTT.

The chain joins TRBV4-3 to TRBJ2-6; 9 bases map to TRBD1. V trimming: 1 base; J trimming: 3 bases; junction bases outside the gene matches: 13. Germline lookup yields CDR1 LGHNA and CDR2 YSLEER. The CDR3 loop spans 20 amino acids. As DNA, the CDR3 is TGCGCCAGCAGCCAAGCTTCGAGGGGACAGGGACTCTATGGGGCCAACGTCCTGACTTTC. Its translation is CASSQASRGQGLYGANVLTF.

This chain joins TRBV2 and TRBJ1-1; possibly TRBD1 for D (6 bases). The CDR3 is 17 residues long. The germline V gene encodes CDR1 SNHLY and CDR2 FYNNEI. Trimming stripped 5 bases from V and 0 bases from J, with 19 bases between. This CDR3 reads CASSKDRGHRMNTEAFF. The DNA for the CDR3 is TGTGCCAGCAGTAAAGATCGGGGACACCGCATGAACACTGAAGCTTTCTTT.

The V call is TRBV28, the J call TRBJ1-2, with 9 bases matching TRBD1. The trim removed 5 bases at V and 2 bases at J, leaving 6 bases unmatched. CDR1 is MDHEN and CDR2 is SYDVKM in the germline V gene. The CDR3 is 15 residues long. CDR3 sequence reads: CASSRQGGANYGYTF. The CDR3 DNA reads as TGTGCCAGCAGTCGACAGGGGGGGGCGAACTATGGCTACACCTTC.

This clone was detected only a few times. The V call is TRBV4-1, the J call TRBJ2-7, with TRBD2 matching 7 bases. J was trimmed by 1 base and V by 1 base; bases with no gene match: 4. The CDR3 covers 15 residues. Germline loops: CDR1 MGHRA, CDR2 YSYEKL. The CDR3 DNA follows: TGCGCCAGCAGCCAAGGGTCTAGCGGTTCCTACGAGCAGTACTTC. Translation: CASSQGSSGSYEQYF.

The rearrangement joins TRBV9 to TRBJ2-7, with 7 bases lining up with TRBD2. Germline V gene lookup returns CDR1 SGDLS and CDR2 YYNGEE. Germline trimming cut 10 bases from V and 2 bases from J; bases unmatched to any gene: 12. The CDR3 sequence is 14 residues long. The CDR3 sequence is CAGGEGLVTYEQYF. The CDR3 region has the DNA TGTGCCGGCGGGGAGGGGCTAGTTACCTACGAGCAGTACTTC.

The chain links TRBV7-2 to TRBJ2-1, with D possibly being TRBD2 (5 bases). The length of the CDR3 is 14 residues. Germline CDR1 and CDR2: SGHTA and FQGNSA. The ends were cut back, 5 bases at V and 8 bases at J, with 16 bases in the middle. The CDR3 DNA follows: TGTGCCAGCAGCCCCCCACCGGGATTACATGAGCAGTTCTTC. Its protein is CASSPPPGLHEQFF.

V usage is TRBV7-2 and J usage is TRBJ2-3; D is undetermined. V was pared by 5 bases and J by 4 bases, with 10 bases between. This CDR3 is built from 13 residues. In germline, CDR1 is SGHTA, CDR2 FQGNSA. CDR3 region: CASSPRFADTQYF. Written as DNA, the CDR3 is TGTGCCAGCAGCCCGAGGTTTGCAGATACGCAGTATTTT.

The chain links TRBV29-1 to TRBJ2-7, with a possible D match to TRBD1 (5 bases). The V gene's germline CDR1 is SQVTM and CDR2 ANQGSEA. V was shortened by 0 bases and J by 3 bases, with 15 bases between the two germline ends. This CDR3 spans 15 amino acids. CDR3 DNA: TGCAGCGTTGAAGATTTGAAGGGGAAGAACTACGAGCAGTACTTC. This gives the protein CSVEDLKGKNYEQYF.

This clone was detected only a few times. This chain joins TRBV7-9 and TRBJ1-1, with TRBD1 as a possible D gene (5 bases). Germline V lookup: CDR1 SEHNR, CDR2 FQNEAQ (reference sequence). The CDR3 consists of 12 residues. V dropped 7 bases and J dropped 8 bases, with 14 bases sitting between them. The CDR3 coding sequence is TGTGCCAGCACGGAGGGGAACGAAGAAGCTTTCTTT. Encoded protein: CASTEGNEEAFF.

The V gene is TRBV7-9, the J gene TRBJ2-7; D unclear. The V gene lost 4 bases and the J gene lost 1 base, with 8 bases spanning the gap. The germline V gene encodes CDR1 SEHNR and CDR2 FQNEAQ (reference sequence). This CDR3 has 13 amino acids. The CDR3: CASSSPVSYEQYF. In DNA form, the CDR3 reads TGTGCCAGCAGCTCCCCTGTGTCCTACGAGCAGTACTTC.

The gene calls are TRBV27 and TRBJ2-7; a weak D match, TRBD2 (5 bases). CDR1 and CDR2 (germline): MNHEY, SMNVEV (reference sequence). The CDR3 spans 12 residues. V lost 7 bases and J 0 bases, leaving 7 bases between the germline ends. CDR3 in DNA: TGTGCCAGCATGGGGAGCTCCTACGAGCAGTACTTC. Amino acid sequence: CASMGSSYEQYF.

Concerning this clone: At one end the junction does not follow the germline gene, possibly because of a read error. This sequence joins TRBV7-7 and TRBJ2-5; 8 positions agree with TRBD2. Germline assignment: CDR1 SSHAT and CDR2 FNYEAQ (reference sequence). This CDR3 region has 17 residues. Here the CDR3 DNA reads TGTGCTAGCAGCCTCCGAGGTAGCGGGGAATTGCAAGAGACCCAGTACTTC. This encodes CASSLRGSGELQETQYF.

The rearrangement joins TRBV6-6 to TRBJ1-2, with 7 bases identical to TRBD1. V shed 5 bases, J shed 7 bases, and the junction held 4 bases outside the gene matches. Germline V CDR1 and CDR2: MNHNY, SVGAGI (reference sequence). This CDR3 has 12 amino acids. CDR3 DNA: TGTGCCAGCAGTGACAGGGAGAGTGGCTACACCTTC. It specifies CASSDRESGYTF.